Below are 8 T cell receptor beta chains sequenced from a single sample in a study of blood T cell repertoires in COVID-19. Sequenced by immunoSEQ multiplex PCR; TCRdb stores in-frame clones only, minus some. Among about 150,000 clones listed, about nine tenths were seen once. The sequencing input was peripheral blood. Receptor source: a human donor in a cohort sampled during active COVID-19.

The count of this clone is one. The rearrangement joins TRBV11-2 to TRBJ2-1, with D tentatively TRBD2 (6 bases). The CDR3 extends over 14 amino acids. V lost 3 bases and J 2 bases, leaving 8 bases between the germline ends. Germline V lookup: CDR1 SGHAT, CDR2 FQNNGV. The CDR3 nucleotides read TGTGCCAGCAGCTTGGCGGGAACCTACAATGAGCAGTTCTTC. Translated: CASSLAGTYNEQFF.

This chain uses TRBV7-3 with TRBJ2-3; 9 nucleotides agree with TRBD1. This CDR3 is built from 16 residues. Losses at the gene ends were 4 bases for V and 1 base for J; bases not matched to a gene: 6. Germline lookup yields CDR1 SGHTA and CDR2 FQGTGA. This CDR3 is CASSSETGGGTDTQYF. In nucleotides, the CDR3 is TGTGCCAGCAGCTCAGAAACAGGGGGCGGCACAGATACGCAGTATTTT.

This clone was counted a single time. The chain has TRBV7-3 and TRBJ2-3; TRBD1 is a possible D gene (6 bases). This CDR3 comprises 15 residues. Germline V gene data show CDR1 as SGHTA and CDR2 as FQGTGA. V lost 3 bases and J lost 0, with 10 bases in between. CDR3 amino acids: CASSLRGTSTDTQYF. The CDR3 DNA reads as TGTGCCAGCAGCTTGAGGGGGACCAGCACAGATACGCAGTATTTT.

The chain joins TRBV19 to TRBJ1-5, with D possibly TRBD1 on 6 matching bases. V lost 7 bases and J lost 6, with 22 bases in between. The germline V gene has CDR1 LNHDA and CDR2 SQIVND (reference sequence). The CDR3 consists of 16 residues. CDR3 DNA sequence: TGTGCCAGTATCTCCATCCGGGGGGCTGGAGTTCAGCCCCAGCATTTT. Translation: CASISIRGAGVQPQHF.

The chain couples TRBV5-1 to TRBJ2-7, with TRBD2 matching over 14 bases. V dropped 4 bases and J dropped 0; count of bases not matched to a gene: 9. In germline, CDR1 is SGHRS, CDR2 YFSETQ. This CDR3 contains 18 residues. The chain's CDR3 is CASSRGLAGGSFSYEQYF. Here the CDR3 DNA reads TGCGCCAGCAGCCGCGGACTAGCGGGGGGTTCGTTCTCCTACGAGCAGTACTTC.

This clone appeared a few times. CDR3 region: CASSGERGYNEQFF. The CDR3 nucleotides read TGTGCCAGCAGCGGGGAGCGGGGGTACAATGAGCAGTTCTTC. V and J are TRBV7-9 and TRBJ2-1; TRBD2 matches at 8 bases. CDR1 and CDR2 (germline): SEHNR, FQNEAQ (reference sequence). This CDR3 has 14 amino acids. With 5 bases clipped from V and 4 bases from J, the junction kept 4 bases outside the gene matches.

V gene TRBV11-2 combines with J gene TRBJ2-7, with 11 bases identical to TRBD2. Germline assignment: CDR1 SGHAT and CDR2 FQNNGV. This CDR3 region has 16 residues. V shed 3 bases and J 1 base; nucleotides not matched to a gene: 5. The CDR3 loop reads CASSFPLAGGSYEQYF. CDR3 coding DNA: TGTGCCAGCAGCTTCCCCCTAGCGGGGGGTTCCTACGAGCAGTACTTC.

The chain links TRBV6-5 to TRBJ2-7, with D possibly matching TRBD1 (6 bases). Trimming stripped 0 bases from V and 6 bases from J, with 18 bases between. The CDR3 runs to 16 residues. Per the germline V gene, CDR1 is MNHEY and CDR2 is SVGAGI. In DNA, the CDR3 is TGTGCCAGCAGTTACTCAGGGTATGGGCTACAGGGCGAGCAGTACTTC. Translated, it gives CASSYSGYGLQGEQYF.